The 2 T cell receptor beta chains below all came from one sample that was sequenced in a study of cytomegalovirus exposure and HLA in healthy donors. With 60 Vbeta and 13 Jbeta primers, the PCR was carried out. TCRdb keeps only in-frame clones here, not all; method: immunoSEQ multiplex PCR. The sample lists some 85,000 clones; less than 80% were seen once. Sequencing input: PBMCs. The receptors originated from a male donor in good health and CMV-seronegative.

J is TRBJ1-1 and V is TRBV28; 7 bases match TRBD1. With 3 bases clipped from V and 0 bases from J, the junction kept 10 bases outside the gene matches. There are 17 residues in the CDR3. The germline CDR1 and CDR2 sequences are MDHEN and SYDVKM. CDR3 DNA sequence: TGTGCCAGCAGTTTTACCCCCGGGACAGTAATGAACACTGAAGCTTTCTTT. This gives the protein CASSFTPGTVMNTEAFF.

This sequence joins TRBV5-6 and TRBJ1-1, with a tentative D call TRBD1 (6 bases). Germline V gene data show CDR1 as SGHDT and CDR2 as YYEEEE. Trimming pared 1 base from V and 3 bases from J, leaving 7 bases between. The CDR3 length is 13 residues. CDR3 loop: CASSLPGDTEAFF. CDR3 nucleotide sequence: TGTGCCAGCAGCTTGCCAGGGGACACTGAAGCTTTCTTT.